This T cell receptor (beta chain) was sequenced in a study of T-cell memory formation after mild COVID-19. The wider study: The TCR clusters were mostly specific to one donor.

The V gene's germline CDR1 is LGHDT and CDR2 YNNKEL (reference sequence). The CDR3 is made up of 13 amino acids. V lost 3 bases to trimming and J lost 7 bases, with 10 bases between them. Comment on this clonotype: Its specificity is unknown.

TCRdb re-called the 5' RACE reads through MiXCR, storing one row per CDR3 protein. The data contain approximately 150,000 distinct CDR3 sequences, 6% to 6.5% of them singletons. Study-level results: Researchers found some responding clones in pre-infection memory, a sign that cross-reactive memory joined. Confirmation was lacking for SARS-CoV-2 specificity of second-wave clones that peaked on day 37.

The gene calls are TRBV3-1 and TRBJ2-1, with unresolved D. This TCR was recovered from an adult woman who had mild COVID-19 (a few samples of this study predate the infection). Cell type and time point are not known. Material: PBMCs or a T cell subset sorted from them (not recorded which). CDR3 nucleotides: TGTGCCAGCAGCCAGGATCTAAGGAATGAGCAGTTCTTC. This encodes CASSQDLRNEQFF.